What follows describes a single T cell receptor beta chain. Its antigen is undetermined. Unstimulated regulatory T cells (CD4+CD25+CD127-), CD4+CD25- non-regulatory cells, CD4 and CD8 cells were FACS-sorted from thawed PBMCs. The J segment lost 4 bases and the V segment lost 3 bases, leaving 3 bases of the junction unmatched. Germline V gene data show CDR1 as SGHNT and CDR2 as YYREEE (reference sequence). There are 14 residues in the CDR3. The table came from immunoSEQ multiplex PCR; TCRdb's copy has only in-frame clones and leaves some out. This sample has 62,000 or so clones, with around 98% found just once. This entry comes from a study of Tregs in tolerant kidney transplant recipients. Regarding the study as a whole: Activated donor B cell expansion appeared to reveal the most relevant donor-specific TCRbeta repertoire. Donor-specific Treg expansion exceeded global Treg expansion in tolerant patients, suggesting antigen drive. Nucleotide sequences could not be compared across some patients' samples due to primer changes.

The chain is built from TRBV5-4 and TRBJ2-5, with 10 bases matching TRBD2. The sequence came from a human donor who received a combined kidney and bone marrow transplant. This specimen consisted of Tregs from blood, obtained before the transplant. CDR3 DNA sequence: TGTGCCAGCAGCTCTAGCGGGAGCCGAGAGACCCAGTACTTC. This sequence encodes CASSSSGSRETQYF.